This T cell receptor (beta chain) was observed in a study of T cell changes during pregnancy in multiple sclerosis. Clones were read by immunoSEQ multiplex PCR, and TCRdb kept only the in-frame ones, dropping some. The sample lists tens of thousands of clones, more than 70% occurring once. V shed 5 bases and J shed 4 bases, with 12 bases lying between them. The CDR3 is made up of 15 amino acids. Germline loops: CDR1 SGHTA, CDR2 FQGTGA. The table lists this clone with a few counts. Sequencing was performed on CD4+ T cells from peripheral blood mononuclear cells, taken in the first trimester of pregnancy. This chain joins TRBV7-3 and TRBJ2-6; D is perhaps TRBD1 (5 bases). This TCR came from a female donor with multiple sclerosis, enrolled in a pregnancy study. CDR3: CASSAQVSGANVLTF. The CDR3 region has the DNA TGTGCCAGCAGCGCACAGGTCTCAGGGGCCAACGTCCTGACTTTC.